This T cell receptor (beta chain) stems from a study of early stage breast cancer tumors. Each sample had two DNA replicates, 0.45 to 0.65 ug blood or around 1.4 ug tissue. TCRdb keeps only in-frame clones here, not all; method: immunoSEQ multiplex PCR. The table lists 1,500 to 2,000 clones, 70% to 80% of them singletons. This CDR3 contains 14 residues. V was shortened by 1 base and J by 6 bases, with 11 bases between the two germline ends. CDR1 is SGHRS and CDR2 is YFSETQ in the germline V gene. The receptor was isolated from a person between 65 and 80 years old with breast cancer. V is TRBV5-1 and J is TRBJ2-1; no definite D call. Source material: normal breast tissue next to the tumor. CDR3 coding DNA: TGCGCCAGCAGCTTGACTCCCTATAGCAATGAGCAGTTCTTC. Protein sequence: CASSLTPYSNEQFF.